This T cell receptor beta chain was sequenced in a study of CD8 T cells in Susac syndrome. CDR3 length: 17 residues. Unmatched junction bases numbered 10, after V lost 5 bases and J lost 0 bases. Germline V gives CDR1 MNHNS, CDR2 SASEGT. Random-hexamer reverse transcription was applied to about 0.5 to 1 ug RNA. TCRdb ran MiXCR on the immunoSEQ multiplex PCR reads and lists one entry per CDR3 protein. The sample holds under 350,000 distinct CDR3 sequences, 92% seen once. The sequence came from a human donor with multiple sclerosis. The source material was CD4+ T cells from PBMCs. This chain joins TRBV6-1 and TRBJ1-3, with 7 bases fitting TRBD1. The chain's CDR3 is CASSPGDSLSSGNTIYF. The DNA for the CDR3 is TGTGCCAGCAGTCCGGGGGACAGCCTGTCCTCTGGAAACACCATATATTTT.